The clone carrying this T cell receptor (beta chain) was detected only a few times. This entry belongs to a study of blood T cell repertoires in COVID-19. Study as a whole: Italy, Spain and the United States were the sources of the convalescent and acute COVID-19 samples. The analysed material was cDNA or gDNA that came from T cells, B-cell-depleted T cells, or PBMCs.

In the authors' workflow: How many nucleated cells were present was estimated from reference gene primer amplification. Assay: immunoSEQ multiplex PCR; the TCRdb copy retains only in-frame clones and omits some. The V and J calls and clone size were taken over from that table, and D and trimming were inferred from the DNA. The sample includes about 180,000 clones, around three quarters of them seen just once. This CDR3 is 14 amino acids long. Trimming took 2 bases from V and 4 from J; bases not matched to a gene: 3. CDR1 and CDR2 from the germline V gene are LGHNT and FRNRAP. The sequencing sample was made of peripheral blood. This receptor was obtained from a man between 65 and 85 years old with active or convalescent COVID-19. The chain combines TRBV12-5 with TRBJ1-2; TRBD1 matches 8 bases. CDR3 sequence: CASGLTGGGYGYTF. Here the CDR3 DNA reads TGTGCTAGTGGTTTGACAGGGGGAGGCTATGGCTACACCTTC.